The rows below give T cell receptor beta chains drawn from one sample of a study of CD8 T cells in Susac syndrome. TCRdb used MiXCR to reprocess the immunoSEQ multiplex PCR reads, holding one entry per CDR3 protein. The data contain approximately 150,000 distinct CDR3 sequences, just over 90% of them singletons. Sequencing used CD4+ T cells from PBMCs. The receptors stem from a human donor in good health. Each CDR3 is given with its conserved first and last residue. Fields, in order: V gene, J gene, CDR3 protein.

TRBV20-1	TRBJ2-7	CSAIFRLSPREQYF
TRBV12-5	TRBJ2-6	CASSGTAKSGANVLTF
TRBV21-1	TRBJ1-1	CASSKIGGSVGTEAFF
TRBV5-4	TRBJ2-4	CASSSMGGAGIQYF
TRBV12-3/TRBV12-4	TRBJ2-3	CASSRGQGGTGGSSDTQYF
TRBV5-1	TRBJ1-2	CASSSYAQFGGYTF
TRBV4-1	TRBJ2-7	CASSQGGQSSYEQYF
TRBV6-1	TRBJ2-1	CASSEARQQNEQFF
TRBV18	TRBJ1-1	CASSPPEGGQSEAFF
TRBV29-1	TRBJ1-1	CSVESFQSGMAPEAFF
TRBV20-1	TRBJ2-3	CSAPRESIGWADTQYF
TRBV6-5	TRBJ2-5	CASSSGLGRETQYF
TRBV12-3/TRBV12-4	TRBJ1-2	CASRSTGDYGYTF
TRBV9	TRBJ2-7	CASSQQRAAGEQYF
TRBV19	TRBJ2-3	CASSKRLASTDTQYF
TRBV29-1	TRBJ1-3	CSVVLLSSGNTIYF
TRBV10-3	TRBJ1-3	CAISESGSSGNTIYF
TRBV3-1	TRBJ2-7	CASSQGQDTYEQYF
TRBV20-1	TRBJ2-5	CSARRAGPQETQYF
TRBV18	TRBJ2-1	CASSHGGPHAEQFF
TRBV30	TRBJ1-2	CACGRDRPYGYTF
TRBV7-3	TRBJ2-1	CASSSGSASSYNEQFF
TRBV7-3	TRBJ2-1	CASSPLGTSGSYNEQFF
TRBV28	TRBJ2-3	CASHRGQGQADTQYF
TRBV18	TRBJ1-6	CASSPGGSNSPLHF
TRBV6-5	TRBJ1-3	CASSYSPRVDSGNTIYF
TRBV18	TRBJ2-1	CASSPIQTKGEQFF
TRBV30	TRBJ2-3	CAWGQSFSTDTQYF